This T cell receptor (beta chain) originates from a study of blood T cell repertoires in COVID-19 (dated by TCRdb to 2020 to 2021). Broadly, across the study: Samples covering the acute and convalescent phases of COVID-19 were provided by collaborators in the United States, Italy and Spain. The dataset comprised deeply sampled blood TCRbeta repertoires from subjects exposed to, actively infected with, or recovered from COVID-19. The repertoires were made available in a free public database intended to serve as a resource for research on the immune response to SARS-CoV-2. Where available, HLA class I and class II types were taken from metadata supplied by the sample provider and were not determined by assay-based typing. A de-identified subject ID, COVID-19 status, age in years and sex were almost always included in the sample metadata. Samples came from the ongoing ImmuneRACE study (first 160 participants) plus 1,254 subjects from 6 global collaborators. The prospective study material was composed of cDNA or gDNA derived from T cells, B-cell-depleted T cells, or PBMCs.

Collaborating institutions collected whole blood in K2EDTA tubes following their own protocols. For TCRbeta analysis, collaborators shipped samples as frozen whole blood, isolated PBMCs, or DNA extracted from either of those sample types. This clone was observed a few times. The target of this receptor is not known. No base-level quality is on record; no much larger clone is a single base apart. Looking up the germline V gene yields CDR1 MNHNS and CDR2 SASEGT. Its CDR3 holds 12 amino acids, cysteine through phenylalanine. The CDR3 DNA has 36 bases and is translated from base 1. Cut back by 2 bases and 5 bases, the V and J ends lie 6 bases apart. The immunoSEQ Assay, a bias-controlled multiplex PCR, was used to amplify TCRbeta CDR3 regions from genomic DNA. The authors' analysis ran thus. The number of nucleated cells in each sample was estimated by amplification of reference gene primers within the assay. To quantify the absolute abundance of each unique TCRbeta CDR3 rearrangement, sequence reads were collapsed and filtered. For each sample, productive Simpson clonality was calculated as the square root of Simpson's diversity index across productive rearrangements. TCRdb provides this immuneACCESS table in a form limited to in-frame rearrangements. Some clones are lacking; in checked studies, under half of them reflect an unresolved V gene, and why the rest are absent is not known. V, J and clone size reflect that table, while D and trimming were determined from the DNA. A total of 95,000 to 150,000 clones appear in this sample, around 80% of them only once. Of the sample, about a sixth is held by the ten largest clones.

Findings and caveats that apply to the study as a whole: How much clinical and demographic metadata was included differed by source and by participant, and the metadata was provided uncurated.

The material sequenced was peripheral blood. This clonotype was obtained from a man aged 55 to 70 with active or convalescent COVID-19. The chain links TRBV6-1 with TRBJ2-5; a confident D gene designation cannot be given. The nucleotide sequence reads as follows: TGTGCCAGCAGTGAAATCGAGGAGACCCAGTACTTC. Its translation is CASSEIEETQYF.